One and the same sample provided the 21 T cell receptor beta chains below, sequenced in a study of chronic HIV infection and antiretroviral therapy. TCRdb used MiXCR to reprocess the 5' RACE reads, holding one entry per CDR3 protein. The data contain fewer than 40,000 distinct CDR3 sequences, about 8.9% of them singletons. The specimen was peripheral blood. The receptors here all came from an adult who had HIV and had not received antiretroviral therapy, or was an uninfected healthy control (not recorded which).

The table lists this clonotype with many counts. The V and J genes are TRBV28 and TRBJ2-1; TRBD1 agrees at 7 bases. V dropped 3 bases and J dropped 8; count of bases not matched to a gene: 10. Germline assignment: CDR1 MDHEN and CDR2 SYDVKM. CDR3 size: 15 residues. The CDR3 coding sequence is TGTGCCAGCAGTTTCTCTAGCAGGGGGATTGATGAGCAGTTCTTC. This gives the protein CASSFSSRGIDEQFF.

The chain couples TRBV14 to TRBJ2-1; possibly TRBD1 for D (5 bases). This CDR3 spans 14 amino acids. Germline loops: CDR1 SGHDN, CDR2 FVKESK. The germline V and J ends were trimmed by 4 bases and 14 bases, with 21 bases remaining between them. CDR3 in amino acids: CASSLSPIRGGKFF. In nucleotides, the CDR3 is TGTGCCAGCAGCCTCTCCCCAATAAGGGGTGGAAAGTTCTTC.

The gene calls are TRBV5-6 and TRBJ2-1, with 9 positions matching TRBD2. Germline-derived CDR1 and CDR2 are SGHDT and YYEEEE. V lost 0 bases and J lost 6; bases outside the gene matches: 7. The CDR3 runs 16 residues. The CDR3 here is CASSLVSGRSFNEQFF. CDR3 in DNA: TGTGCCAGCAGCTTGGTCAGCGGGAGGAGTTTCAATGAGCAGTTCTTC. The whole variable domain, filled in from reference TRBV5-6 and TRBJ2-1, reads DAGVTQSPTHLIKTRGQQVTLRCSPKSGHDTVSWYQQALGQGPQFIFQYYEEEERQRGNFPDRFSGHQFPNYSSELNVNALLLGDSALYLCASSLVSGRSFNEQFFGPGTRLTVL.

This chain links TRBV28 with TRBJ1-2, with D uncertain. Trimming shortened V by 0 bases and J by 9 bases, and 5 bases separated the two germline ends. Germline V gene lookup returns CDR1 MDHEN and CDR2 SYDVKM. The CDR3 consists of 11 residues. The CDR3 loop is CASSLWWSYTF. CDR3 nucleotide sequence: TGTGCCAGCAGTTTATGGTGGAGCTACACCTTC.

This clonotype has a single count. The chain combines TRBV19 with TRBJ2-1; TRBD2 aligns across 11 bases. V was pared by 3 bases and J by 1 base, with 5 bases of the junction left unmatched. This CDR3 contains 17 residues. Germline V CDR1 and CDR2: LNHDA, SQIVND (reference sequence). In DNA, the CDR3 is TGTGCCAGTAGTATCGGCCTAGCGGGAGGTTCCTACAATGAGCAGTTCTTC. Residues: CASSIGLAGGSYNEQFF.

This clonotype has only a few counts. CDR3 sequence: CASSLVGGTGELFF. As DNA, the CDR3 is TGCGCCAGCAGCTTAGTGGGAGGCACCGGGGAGCTGTTTTTT. The chain couples TRBV5-1 to TRBJ2-2, with a tentative D call TRBD2 (6 bases). This CDR3 spans 14 amino acids. CDR1 is SGHRS and CDR2 is YFSETQ in the germline V gene. The ends were cut back, 2 bases at V and 4 bases at J, with 9 bases in the middle.

In this sample, this clonotype turned up many times. The V gene is TRBV20-1, the J gene TRBJ2-3; 8 bases fit TRBD2. The CDR3 covers 15 residues. The V gene's germline CDR1 is DFQATT and CDR2 SNEGSKA (reference sequence). V was clipped by 2 bases and J by 5 bases; unmatched bases: 9. CDR3 amino acids: CSARSAAGAGDTQYF. CDR3 DNA sequence: TGCAGTGCTAGATCTGCAGCGGGAGCTGGAGATACGCAGTATTTT.

This clonotype showed up many times. This chain links TRBV7-2 with TRBJ2-3; 12 positions agree with TRBD2. The CDR3 sequence is 17 residues long. Unmatched junction bases numbered 7, after V lost 5 bases and J lost 1 base. The germline V gene encodes CDR1 SGHTA and CDR2 FQGNSA. CDR3 coding DNA: TGTGCCAGCAGCCCGCGACTAGCGGGAGAGCGCACAGATACGCAGTATTTT. This sequence encodes CASSPRLAGERTDTQYF.

This clonotype was seen only a few times. This chain links TRBV21-1 with TRBJ2-7; no DNA check was done on the table's D call, TRBD2. TRBV21-1 is a recognized pseudogene. The CDR3 has 17 residues. The CDR3 nucleotides are TGTGCCAGCAGCACAAATTCGGCCGGGACTAGCGTCTACGAGCAGTACTTC. Protein sequence: CASSTNSAGTSVYEQYF.

This clonotype was counted many times. The V gene is TRBV28, the J gene TRBJ2-7, with TRBD2 matching 14 bases. The CDR3 is made up of 18 amino acids. V lost 4 bases to trimming and J lost 5 bases; unmatched junction nucleotides: 13. CDR1 and CDR2 (germline): MDHEN, SYDVKM. CDR3 coding DNA: TGTGCCAGCAGTTCCTCGGGACTAGCGGGAGCGGGGGTGGACGAGCAGTACTTC. Protein product: CASSSSGLAGAGVDEQYF.

This chain uses TRBV28 with TRBJ2-7; 7 bases line up with TRBD1. Germline-derived CDR1 and CDR2 are MDHEN and SYDVKM. V was clipped by 8 bases and J by 3 bases; unmatched bases: 4. The CDR3 has 12 amino acids. The CDR3 region has the DNA TGTGCCAGCGGCCGACAGGGCTACGAGCAGTACTTC. It translates to CASGRQGYEQYF.

Only a few counts were recorded for this clonotype. CDR3 protein: CASSKRSKQPQHF. In DNA form, the CDR3 reads TGTGCCAGCAGCAAAAGGTCGAAACAGCCCCAGCATTTT. The V and J genes are TRBV21-1 and TRBJ1-5. TRBV21-1 is tagged as a pseudogene. The CDR3 runs 13 residues.

As for this clonotype: A much larger clone is a single base away; this may be a read error. V gene TRBV3-1 combines with J gene TRBJ2-3, with TRBD2 matching over 9 bases. The J segment lost 4 bases and the V segment lost 1 base, leaving 6 bases of the junction unmatched. From germline, CDR1 is LGHDT and CDR2 YNNKEL (reference sequence). This CDR3 is built from 16 residues. The CDR3, as DNA: TGTGCCAGCAGCCAAGCTCCTAGCGGGAACTCAGATACGCAGTATTTT. This codes for CASSQAPSGNSDTQYF.

This clonotype has a handful of counts. This chain links TRBV11-2 with TRBJ1-3, with D perhaps matching TRBD1 (6 bases). The germline gives CDR1 SGHAT, CDR2 FQNNGV. This CDR3 contains 15 residues. The V end was cut by 5 bases, the J end by 0 bases, with 11 bases between. The CDR3, as DNA: TGTGCCAGCAGCCACGACAGGATCTCTGGAAACACCATATATTTT. Translated: CASSHDRISGNTIYF.

The chain carries TRBV15 and TRBJ2-7; D gene unclear. In germline, CDR1 is LNHNV, CDR2 YYDKDF (reference sequence). Trimming took 1 base from V and 5 from J, leaving 9 bases between them. CDR3 size: 13 residues. The CDR3 coding sequence is TGTGCCACCAGCAGAGTGGATAGGGACGAGCAGTACTTC. Amino acids: CATSRVDRDEQYF. The full variable domain, its missing parts supplied by reference TRBV15 and TRBJ2-7, is DAMVIQNPRYQVTQFGKPVTLSCSQTLNHNVMYWYQQKSSQAPKLLFHYYDKDFNNEADTPDNFQSRRPNTSFCFLDIRSPGLGDTAMYLCATSRVDRDEQYFGPGTRLTVT.

This clonotype was detected many times. V usage is TRBV29-1 and J usage is TRBJ1-5; no definite D call. The V gene's germline CDR1 is SQVTM and CDR2 ANQGSEA. Deletions cut 3 bases from V and 7 bases from J, with 4 bases between. This CDR3 has 10 residues. The CDR3 nucleotides read TGCAGCGTTGATGAGCAGCCCCAGCATTTT. Protein sequence: CSVDEQPQHF. Looking up the rest from reference TRBV29-1 and TRBJ1-5 gives the full variable domain: SAVISQKPSRDICQRGTSLTIQCQVDSQVTMMFWYRQQPGQSLTLIATANQGSEATYESGFVIDKFPISRPNLTFSTLTVSNMSPEDSSIYLCSVDEQPQHFGDGTRLSIL.

This sequence joins TRBV7-3 and TRBJ2-1; 7 nucleotides align to TRBD2. V trimming: 5 bases; J trimming: 5 bases; junction bases outside the gene matches: 9. CDR1 is SGHTA, CDR2 FQGTGA, per germline. This CDR3 is built from 15 residues. The CDR3 region is CASSRAGLTNNEQFF. The CDR3 DNA follows: TGTGCCAGCAGCCGAGCGGGACTGACAAACAATGAGCAGTTCTTC.

About this clonotype itself: Mismatch with germline at one junction end may stem from a read error. The gene calls are TRBV28 and TRBJ1-1; D not resolved. In germline, CDR1 is MDHEN, CDR2 SYDVKM. The length of the CDR3 is 12 residues. Here the CDR3 reads CASIARNTETFF. In DNA form, the CDR3 reads TGTGCCAGCATAGCAAGGAACACTGAAACTTTCTTT.

This clonotype was detected ten times or more. This rearrangement joins TRBV5-1 to TRBJ1-5; 11 positions match TRBD1. After removal of 4 bases from V and 5 bases from J, the junction contained 8 bases not matched to a gene. The CDR3 loop spans 16 amino acids. The germline V gene encodes CDR1 SGHRS and CDR2 YFSETQ. The CDR3 coding sequence is TGCGCCAGCAGCCCCGGACAGGGGGCGCAGGATCAGCCCCAGCATTTT. Protein: CASSPGQGAQDQPQHF.

This clonotype was observed at least ten times. The rearrangement links TRBV2 to TRBJ2-7; 8 bases are a match to TRBD1. V lost 5 bases and J lost 6; bases outside the gene matches: 3. The CDR3 covers 12 residues. CDR1 is SNHLY and CDR2 is FYNNEI in the germline V gene. The CDR3 bases are TGTGCCAGCAGTTTGACAGGGGTCGAGCAGTACTTC. Translated: CASSLTGVEQYF.

This clonotype was detected ten times or more. CDR3 sequence reads: CASSLRGTGAGYGYTF. For the CDR3, the DNA is TGTGCCAGCAGTTTAAGAGGGACAGGAGCGGGCTATGGCTACACCTTC. This chain links TRBV28 with TRBJ1-2, with TRBD1 identical over 8 bases. In germline, CDR1 is MDHEN, CDR2 SYDVKM. The CDR3 has 16 residues. The J segment lost 4 bases and the V segment lost 2 bases, leaving 9 bases of the junction unmatched.